The 20 T cell receptor beta chains in this list originate from one sample, sequenced in a study of response to subunit inactivated influenza vaccine. TCRdb re-derived calls from the RT-PCR reads in MiXCR, one entry per CDR3 protein. Found here are about 620,000 distinct CDR3 sequences, about 11% of them singletons; the top ten hold approximately 10%. The data also belong to a second study, concerning T cells expressing NK-cell markers. This second study says: As the method of synthesis, 5'RACE template switching with UMIs yielded TCR beta cDNA.

The starting material was PBMCs from blood, obtained on the day of vaccination. The receptors stem from a man aged 50 to 59 who received an inactivated influenza vaccine.

The rearrangement joins TRBV12-3 or TRBV12-4 to TRBJ1-2, with a possible D match to TRBD1 (6 bases). The V and J ends lost 2 bases and 5 bases respectively, with 21 bases between them. The CDR3 length is 17 residues. As DNA, the CDR3 is TGTGCCAGCAGTTTATTTATTCGGGGGGGCGTCGGTTATGGCTACACCTTC. It translates to CASSLFIRGGVGYGYTF.

There are a few counts of this clonotype. V gene TRBV7-8 combines with J gene TRBJ2-6; D call uncertain. V was shortened by 0 bases and J by 4 bases, with 13 bases between the two germline ends. CDR3 size: 17 residues. Germline lookup yields CDR1 SGHVS and CDR2 FQNEAQ. CDR3 nucleotide sequence: TGTGCCAGCAGCTTAGCAAGAACCCTTAAGGGGGCCAACGTCCTGACTTTC. Residues: CASSLARTLKGANVLTF.

This chain connects TRBV11-1 to TRBJ2-1; no firm D call. Trimming pared 2 bases from V and 4 bases from J, leaving 18 bases between. The CDR3 loop spans 17 amino acids. The germline CDR1 and CDR2 sequences are SGHAT and FQDESV (reference sequence). CDR3 nucleotides: TGTGCCAGCAGCTTACCTGGCGGCAGGAGTAAGTACAATGAGCAGTTCTTC. It specifies CASSLPGGRSKYNEQFF.

This chain connects TRBV6-5 to TRBJ1-2; no firm D call. The CDR3 runs 15 residues. Per germline, CDR1 MNHEY and CDR2 SVGAGI. Trimming took off 2 bases at V and 1 base at J, with 11 bases between the two ends. In DNA form, the CDR3 reads TGTGCCAGCAGTTACAGGCGAGGGCTTAACTATGGCTACACCTTC. As protein: CASSYRRGLNYGYTF.

The chain recombines TRBV6-2 or TRBV6-3 with TRBJ2-7; D possibly matches TRBD1 or TRBD2 (5 bases each). CDR3 length: 16 amino acids. Trimming took off 0 bases at V and 0 bases at J, with 12 bases between the two ends. Germline assignment: CDR1 MNHEY and CDR2 SVGEGT. The CDR3 reads CASSYSTPGTSYEQYF. CDR3 nucleotide sequence: TGTGCCAGCAGTTACTCCACCCCAGGGACCTCCTACGAGCAGTACTTC.

A few counts support this clonotype. The V call is TRBV4-2, the J call TRBJ1-5, with no clear D. With 2 bases removed from V and 1 base from J, the gap between germline ends came to 9 bases. Germline V gene lookup returns CDR1 LGHNA and CDR2 YNFKEQ. This CDR3 is 15 amino acids long. The DNA for the CDR3 is TGTGCCAGCAGCCAATACGACACGAGCAATCAGCCCCAGCATTTT. As protein: CASSQYDTSNQPQHF.

This clonotype showed up just a few times. This rearrangement joins TRBV12-3 or TRBV12-4 to TRBJ1-2; D gene ambiguous. Trimming left V 3 bases short and J 6 bases short, with 17 bases between. The CDR3 is 15 residues long. The CDR3 protein is CASSFSFSKSDGYTF. In DNA form, the CDR3 reads TGTGCCAGCAGTTTTTCTTTCTCGAAATCGGATGGCTACACCTTC.

This clonotype was recorded a few times. The rearrangement uses TRBV20-1 and TRBJ1-6, with D maybe TRBD1 (6 bases). The CDR3 covers 14 residues. The germline V and J ends were trimmed by 1 base and 6 bases, with 10 bases remaining between them. The germline V gene has CDR1 DFQATT and CDR2 SNEGSKA (reference sequence). The CDR3: CSARVQGFNSPLHF. CDR3 DNA: TGCAGTGCTAGAGTACAGGGATTTAATTCACCCCTCCACTTT.

This clonotype turned up a few times. The chain is built from TRBV5-1 and TRBJ2-1, with a weak D call TRBD2 (5 bases). Germline CDR1 and CDR2: SGHRS and YFSETQ. This CDR3 has 14 residues. Trimming took off 4 bases at V and 0 bases at J, with 8 bases between the two ends. Here the CDR3 reads CASSIEGSYNEQFF. The DNA for the CDR3 is TGCGCCAGCAGCATCGAGGGCTCCTACAATGAGCAGTTCTTC.

The chain has TRBV12-3 or TRBV12-4 and TRBJ2-1; 11 nucleotides align to TRBD1. This CDR3 is 14 amino acids long. V lost 6 bases to trimming and J lost 12 bases; unmatched junction nucleotides: 10. CDR3 in amino acids: CASRSGTGGLGQFF. For the CDR3, the DNA is TGTGCCAGCAGATCCGGGACAGGGGGTTTGGGGCAGTTCTTC.

This sequence joins TRBV6-5 and TRBJ2-3, with 10 nucleotides matching TRBD2. The CDR3 has 15 residues. Germline CDR1 and CDR2: MNHEY and SVGAGI. The trim removed 3 bases at V and 1 base at J, leaving 1 base unmatched. The DNA of the CDR3 is TGTGCCAGCAGTTATACTAGCGGGGGCACAGATACGCAGTATTTT. Residues: CASSYTSGGTDTQYF.

This clonotype was seen a handful of times. The chain has TRBV4-1 and TRBJ2-1, with 8 nucleotides matching TRBD1. J was trimmed by 3 bases and V by 0 bases; bases with no gene match: 1. The CDR3 is 15 residues long. Germline V gene sequence: CDR1 MGHRA, CDR2 YSYEKL. The DNA for the CDR3 is TGCGCCAGCAGCCAAGACGGACAGGGCTACAATGAGCAGTTCTTC. Its translation: CASSQDGQGYNEQFF.

The chain joins TRBV12-3 or TRBV12-4 to TRBJ1-6; 7 bases agree with TRBD1. V lost 5 bases to trimming and J lost 6 bases; unmatched junction nucleotides: 10. CDR3 size: 16 residues. The CDR3 coding sequence is TGTGCCAGCAGTCTGCTAATGACAGGGACTAATTCACCCCTCCACTTT. Translating it yields CASSLLMTGTNSPLHF.

This clonotype turned up a few times. The rearrangement links TRBV28 to TRBJ2-5; no firm D call. The V and J ends lost 2 bases and 5 bases respectively, with 9 bases between them. Germline V gene data show CDR1 as MDHEN and CDR2 as SYDVKM. The CDR3 contains 13 residues. The CDR3 sequence is CASSLGVAETQYF. The CDR3 DNA reads as TGTGCCAGCAGTTTAGGGGTTGCGGAGACCCAGTACTTC.

The table lists this clonotype with a few counts. This chain uses TRBV30 with TRBJ2-3; no clear D gene. CDR1 is GTSNPN, CDR2 SVGIG, per germline (reference sequence). Trimming shortened V by 3 bases and J by 2 bases, and 3 bases separated the two germline ends. The CDR3 covers 11 residues. The CDR3 protein is CAWRATDTQYF. CDR3 nucleotide sequence: TGTGCCTGGAGGGCCACAGATACGCAGTATTTT.

The rearrangement joins TRBV27 to TRBJ1-5; D is perhaps TRBD1 (6 bases). CDR1 is MNHEY, CDR2 SMNVEV, per germline (reference sequence). The CDR3 sequence is 15 residues long. V was shortened by 8 bases and J by 1 base, with 15 bases between the two germline ends. The CDR3 sequence: CASPLRGASNQPQHF. CDR3 bases: TGTGCCAGCCCCCTTCGGGGGGCAAGCAATCAGCCCCAGCATTTT.

The V gene is TRBV11-2, the J gene TRBJ1-6; the D is unclear. V was cut by 5 bases and J by 10 bases, with 15 bases left in between. Germline V gene sequence: CDR1 SGHAT, CDR2 FQNNGV. There are 14 residues in the CDR3. The CDR3 bases are TGTGCCAGCAGCCCGCGGACCGCTAACTCACCCCTCCACTTT. It specifies CASSPRTANSPLHF.

This clonotype occurred a few times. This chain links TRBV5-1 with TRBJ2-1; no reliable D call. The V and J ends lost 0 bases and 4 bases respectively, with 11 bases between them. Looked up from germline, CDR1 is SGHRS and CDR2 is YFSETQ. This CDR3 has 15 residues. The CDR3 loop reads CASSLAWTDYNEQFF. CDR3 DNA sequence: TGCGCCAGCAGCTTGGCGTGGACGGATTACAATGAGCAGTTCTTC.

The table lists this clonotype with many counts. This chain joins TRBV21-1 and TRBJ1-1; the listed D gene, TRBD1, was not tested against the DNA. TRBV21-1 is a documented pseudogene. CDR3 size: 18 residues. The CDR3 reads CASSPPWPHRATNTEAFF. The DNA for the CDR3 is TGTGCCAGCAGTCCTCCCTGGCCACACAGGGCTACGAACACTGAAGCTTTCTTT.

This clonotype has ten or more counts. The chain links TRBV28 to TRBJ2-3; 10 positions match TRBD1. Trimming removed 3 bases from V and 2 bases from J; junction bases left unmatched: 8. Germline CDR1 MDHEN, CDR2 SYDVKM. CDR3 size: 17 residues. DNA of the CDR3: TGTGCCAGCAGTTTCGACCGGGACAGGGGAGACACAGATACGCAGTATTTT. Protein sequence: CASSFDRDRGDTDTQYF.